The entry below gives a single TCR beta chain sequence along with its context. Authors' analysis steps: Reference gene primer amplification yielded estimated nucleated cell counts. TCRdb's table, derived via immunoSEQ multiplex PCR, lists solely in-frame clones and lacks some. Clonal size and the V and J genes are those of that table, whereas D and trimming came from the DNA. The sample shows about 280,000 clones, approximately 86% of them seen only once. These data are taken from a study of blood T cell repertoires in COVID-19. Study summary: Whether acute or convalescent, the COVID-19 samples came from the United States, Italy and Spain. Nucleic acid was either cDNA or gDNA, and it came from T cells, B-cell-depleted T cells, or PBMCs.

V shed 3 bases and J shed 8 bases, with 15 bases lying between them. The germline CDR1 and CDR2 sequences are SGDLS and YYNGEE. There are 13 residues in the CDR3. The sequenced sample consisted of peripheral blood. The receptor comes from a woman aged 30 to 39 who had recovered from COVID-19. The chain carries TRBV9 and TRBJ2-7; possible D gene TRBD2, 6 bases. CDR3 sequence reads: CASSEGPEGKQYF. CDR3 bases: TGTGCCAGCAGCGAGGGACCGGAGGGCAAGCAGTACTTC. Full variable domain (outside the CDR3, taken from reference TRBV9 and TRBJ2-7): DSGVTQTPKHLITATGQRVTLRCSPRSGDLSVYWYQQSLDQGLQFLIQYYNGEERAKGNILERFSAQQFPDLHSELNLSSLELGDSALYFCASSEGPEGKQYFGPGTRLTVT.